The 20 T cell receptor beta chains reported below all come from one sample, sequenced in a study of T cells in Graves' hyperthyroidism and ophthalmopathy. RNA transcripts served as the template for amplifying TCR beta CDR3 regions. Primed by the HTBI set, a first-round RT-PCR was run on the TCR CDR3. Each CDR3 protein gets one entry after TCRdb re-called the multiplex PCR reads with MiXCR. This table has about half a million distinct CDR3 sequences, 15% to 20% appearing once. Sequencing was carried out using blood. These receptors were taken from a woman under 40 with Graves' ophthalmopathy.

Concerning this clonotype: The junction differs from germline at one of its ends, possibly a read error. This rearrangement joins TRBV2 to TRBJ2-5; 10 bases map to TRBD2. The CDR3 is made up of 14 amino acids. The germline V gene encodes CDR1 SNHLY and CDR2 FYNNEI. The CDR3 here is CASSEKREGEGRHF. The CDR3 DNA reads TGTGCCAGCAGTGAAAAGCGGGAGGGCGAAGGGAGGCACTTC. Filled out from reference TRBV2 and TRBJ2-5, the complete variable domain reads EPEVTQTPSHQVTQMGQEVILRCVPISNHLYFYWYRQILGQKVEFLVSFYNNEISEKSEIFDDQFSVERPDGSNFTLKIRSTKLEDSAMYFCASSEKREGEGRHFGPGTRLLVL.

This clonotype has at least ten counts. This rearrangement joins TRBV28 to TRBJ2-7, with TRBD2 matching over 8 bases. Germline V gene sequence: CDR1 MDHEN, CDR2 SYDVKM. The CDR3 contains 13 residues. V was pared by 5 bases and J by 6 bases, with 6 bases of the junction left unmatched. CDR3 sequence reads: CASSEAGTSEQYF. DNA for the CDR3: TGTGCCAGCAGTGAAGCCGGGACTAGCGAGCAGTACTTC.

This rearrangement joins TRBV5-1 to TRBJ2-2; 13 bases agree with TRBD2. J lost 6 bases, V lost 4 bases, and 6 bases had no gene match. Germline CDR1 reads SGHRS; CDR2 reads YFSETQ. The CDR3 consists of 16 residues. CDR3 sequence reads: CASSPRLAGGSGELFF. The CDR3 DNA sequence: TGCGCCAGCAGCCCGCGACTAGCGGGAGGTTCCGGGGAGCTGTTTTTT.

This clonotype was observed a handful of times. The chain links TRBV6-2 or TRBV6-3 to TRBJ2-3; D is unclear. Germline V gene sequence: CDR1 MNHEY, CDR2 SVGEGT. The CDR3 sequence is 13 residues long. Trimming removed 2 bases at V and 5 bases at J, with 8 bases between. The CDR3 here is CASSYLYGDTQYF. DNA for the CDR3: TGTGCCAGCAGTTACCTATATGGAGATACGCAGTATTTT.

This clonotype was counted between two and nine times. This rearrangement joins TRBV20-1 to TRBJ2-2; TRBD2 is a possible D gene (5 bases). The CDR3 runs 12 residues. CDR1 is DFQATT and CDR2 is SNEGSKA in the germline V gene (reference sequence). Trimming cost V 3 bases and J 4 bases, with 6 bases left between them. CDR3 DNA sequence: TGCAGTGCTAGCGGGATCACCGGGGAGCTGTTTTTT. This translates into CSASGITGELFF.

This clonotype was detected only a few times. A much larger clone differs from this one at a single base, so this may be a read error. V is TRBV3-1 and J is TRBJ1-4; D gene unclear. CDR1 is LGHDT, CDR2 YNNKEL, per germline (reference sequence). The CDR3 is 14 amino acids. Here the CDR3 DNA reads TGTGCCAGCGGCCAAGGAAGTTCGAATGAAAAACTGTTTTTT. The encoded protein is CASGQGSSNEKLFF.

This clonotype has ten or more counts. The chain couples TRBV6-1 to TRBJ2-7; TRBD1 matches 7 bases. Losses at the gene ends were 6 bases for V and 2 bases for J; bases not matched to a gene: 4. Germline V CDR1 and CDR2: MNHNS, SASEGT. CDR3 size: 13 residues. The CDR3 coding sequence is TGTGCCAGCAGGGGGACAGTCCCCTACGAGCAGTACTTC. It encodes CASRGTVPYEQYF.

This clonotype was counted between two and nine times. In DNA form, the CDR3 reads TGTGCCACCTCAGGGAATAACTATGGCTACACCTTC. Its protein product is CATSGNNYGYTF. The V call is TRBV19, the J call TRBJ1-2; D is perhaps TRBD1 (5 bases). CDR1 and CDR2 (germline): LNHDA, SQIVND (reference sequence). CDR3 length equals 12 residues. V dropped 10 bases and J dropped 1 base, with 10 bases sitting between them.

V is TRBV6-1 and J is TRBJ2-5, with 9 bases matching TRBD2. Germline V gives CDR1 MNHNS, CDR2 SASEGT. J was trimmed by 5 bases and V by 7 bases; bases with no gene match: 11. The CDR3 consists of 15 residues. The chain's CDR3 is CASNLKREVTETQYF. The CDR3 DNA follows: TGTGCCAGCAACCTAAAGCGGGAGGTCACTGAGACCCAGTACTTC.

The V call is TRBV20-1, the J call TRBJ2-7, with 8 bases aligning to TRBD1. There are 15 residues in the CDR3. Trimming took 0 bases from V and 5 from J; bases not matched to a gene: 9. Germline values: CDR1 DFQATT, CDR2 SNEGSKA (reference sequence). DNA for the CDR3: TGCAGTGCTAGAGATCTTGGACAGGGCCCCCACGAGCAGTACTTC. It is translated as CSARDLGQGPHEQYF.

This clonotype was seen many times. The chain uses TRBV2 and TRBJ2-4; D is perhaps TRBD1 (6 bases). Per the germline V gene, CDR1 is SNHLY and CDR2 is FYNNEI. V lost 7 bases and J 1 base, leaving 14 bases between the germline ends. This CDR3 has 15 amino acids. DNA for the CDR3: TGTGCCAGCATGGGGGACCAGGGGGCCAAAAACATTCAGTACTTC. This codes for CASMGDQGAKNIQYF.

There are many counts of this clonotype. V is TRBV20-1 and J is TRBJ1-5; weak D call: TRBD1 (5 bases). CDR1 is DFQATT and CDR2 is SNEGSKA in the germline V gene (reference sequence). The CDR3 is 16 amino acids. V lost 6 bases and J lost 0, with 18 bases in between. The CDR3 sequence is CSAPYFGDFSNQPQHF. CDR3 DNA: TGCAGTGCCCCATACTTTGGGGACTTTAGCAATCAGCCCCAGCATTTT.

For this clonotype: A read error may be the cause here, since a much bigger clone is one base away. The CDR3 here is CAWRRTGVNYEQYF. The DNA of the CDR3 is TGTGCCTGGAGGAGGACAGGGGTAAACTACGAGCAGTACTTC. The rearrangement joins TRBV30 to TRBJ2-7, with 9 bases lining up with TRBD1. With V trimmed by 3 bases and J by 3 bases, 6 bases remained unmatched. This CDR3 is built from 14 residues. Germline CDR1 and CDR2: GTSNPN and SVGIG (reference sequence). Complete variable domain (other parts from reference TRBV30 and TRBJ2-7): SQTIHQWPATLVQPVGSPLSLECTVEGTSNPNLYWYRQAAGRGLQLLFYSVGIGQISSEVPQNLSASRPQDRQFILSSKKLLLSDSGFYLCAWRRTGVNYEQYFGPGTRLTVT.

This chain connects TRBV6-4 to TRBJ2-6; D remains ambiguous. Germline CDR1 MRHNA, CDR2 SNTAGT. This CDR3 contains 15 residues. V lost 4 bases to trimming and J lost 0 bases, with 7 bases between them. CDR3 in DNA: TGTGCCAGCAGTGCCTCGAGCTCTGGGGCCAACGTCCTGACTTTC. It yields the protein CASSASSSGANVLTF.

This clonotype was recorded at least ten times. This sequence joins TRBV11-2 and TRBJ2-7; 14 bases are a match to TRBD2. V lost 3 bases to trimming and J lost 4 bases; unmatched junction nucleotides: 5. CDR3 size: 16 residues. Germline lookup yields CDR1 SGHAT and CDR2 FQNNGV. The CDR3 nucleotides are TGTGCCAGCAGCTTCGGGACTAGCGGGGGATCATACGAGCAGTACTTC. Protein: CASSFGTSGGSYEQYF.

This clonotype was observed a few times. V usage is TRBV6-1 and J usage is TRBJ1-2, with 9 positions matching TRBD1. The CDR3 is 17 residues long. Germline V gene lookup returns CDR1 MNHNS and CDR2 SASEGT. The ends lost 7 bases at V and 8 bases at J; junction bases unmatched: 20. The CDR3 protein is CASTIKQGARGPGGYTF. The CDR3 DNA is TGTGCCAGCACCATCAAACAGGGGGCGCGTGGTCCAGGGGGCTACACCTTC.

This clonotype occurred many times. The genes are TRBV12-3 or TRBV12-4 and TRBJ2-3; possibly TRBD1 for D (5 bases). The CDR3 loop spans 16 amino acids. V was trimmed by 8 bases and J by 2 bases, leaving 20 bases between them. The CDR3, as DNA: TGTGCCAGCTCCCCCGTAGACAGCCTAATCACAGATACGCAGTATTTT. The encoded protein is CASSPVDSLITDTQYF.

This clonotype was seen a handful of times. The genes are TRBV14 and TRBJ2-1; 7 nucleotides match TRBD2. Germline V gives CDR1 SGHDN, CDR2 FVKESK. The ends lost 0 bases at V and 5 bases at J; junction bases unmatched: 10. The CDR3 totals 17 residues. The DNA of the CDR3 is TGTGCCAGCAGCCAAGATACCCGGGAGGATTCGAACAATGAGCAGTTCTTC. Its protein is CASSQDTREDSNNEQFF.

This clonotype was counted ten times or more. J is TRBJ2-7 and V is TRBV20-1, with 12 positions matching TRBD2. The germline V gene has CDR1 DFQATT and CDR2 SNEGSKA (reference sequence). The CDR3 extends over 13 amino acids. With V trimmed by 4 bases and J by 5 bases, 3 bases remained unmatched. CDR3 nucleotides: TGCAGTGCTACCAGGACTAGCGGGGACGAGCAGTACTTC. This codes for CSATRTSGDEQYF.

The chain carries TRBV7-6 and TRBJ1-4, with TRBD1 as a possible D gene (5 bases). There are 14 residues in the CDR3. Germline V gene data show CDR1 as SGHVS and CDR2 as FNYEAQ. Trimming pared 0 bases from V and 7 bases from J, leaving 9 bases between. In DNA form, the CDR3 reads TGTGCCAGCAGCTTAGCTCACAGGACTGAAAAACTGTTTTTT. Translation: CASSLAHRTEKLFF.